This T cell receptor beta chain was observed in a study of regulatory T cells. Germline V gene lookup returns CDR1 ENHRY and CDR2 SYGVKD. Between the trimmed V and J ends, which lost 1 base and 6 bases, there was a span of 18 bases. The length of the CDR3 is 16 residues. The primer mix had 52 TRBV and 13 TRBJ primers. TCRdb's copy holds only in-frame clones and misses some; the assay was immunoSEQ multiplex PCR. The table has about 17,000 clones, roughly 90% seen once. This chain connects TRBV10-3 to TRBJ1-1; possibly TRBD1 for D (5 bases). The sequencing sample was made of CD8+ T cells sorted from blood. This receptor was obtained from a person under 35 with CD3G deficiency. CDR3 amino acids: CAISEYLGLGTSEAFF. CDR3 coding DNA: TGTGCCATCAGTGAGTATTTGGGACTGGGTACTTCTGAAGCTTTCTTT.